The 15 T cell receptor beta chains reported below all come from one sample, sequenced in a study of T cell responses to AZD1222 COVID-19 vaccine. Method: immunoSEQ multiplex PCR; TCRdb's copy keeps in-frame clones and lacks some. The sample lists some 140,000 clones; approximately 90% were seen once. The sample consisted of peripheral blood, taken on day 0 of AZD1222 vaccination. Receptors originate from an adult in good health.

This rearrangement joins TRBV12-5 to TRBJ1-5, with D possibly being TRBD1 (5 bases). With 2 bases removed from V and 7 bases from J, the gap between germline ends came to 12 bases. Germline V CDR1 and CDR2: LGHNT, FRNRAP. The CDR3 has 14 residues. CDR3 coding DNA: TGTGCTAGTGGTTTGTCAGGGTGGGGGCAGCCCCAGCATTTT. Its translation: CASGLSGWGQPQHF. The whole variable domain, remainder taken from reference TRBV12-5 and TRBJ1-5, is DARVTQTPRHKVTEMGQEVTMRCQPILGHNTVFWYRQTMMQGLELLAYFRNRAPLDDSGMPKDRFSAEMPDATLATLKIQPSEPRDSAVYFCASGLSGWGQPQHFGDGTRLSIL.

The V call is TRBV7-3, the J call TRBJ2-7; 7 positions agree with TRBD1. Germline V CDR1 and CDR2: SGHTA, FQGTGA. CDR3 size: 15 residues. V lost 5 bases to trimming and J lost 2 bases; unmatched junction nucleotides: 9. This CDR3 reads CASSPRPGQAYEQYF. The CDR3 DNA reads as TGTGCCAGCAGCCCGCGACCCGGACAGGCCTACGAGCAGTACTTC. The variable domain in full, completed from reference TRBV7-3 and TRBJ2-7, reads GAGVSQTPSNKVTEKGKYVELRCDPISGHTALYWYRQSLGQGPEFLIYFQGTGAADDSGLPNDRFFAVRPEGSVSTLKIQRTERGDSAVYLCASSPRPGQAYEQYFGPGTRLTVT.

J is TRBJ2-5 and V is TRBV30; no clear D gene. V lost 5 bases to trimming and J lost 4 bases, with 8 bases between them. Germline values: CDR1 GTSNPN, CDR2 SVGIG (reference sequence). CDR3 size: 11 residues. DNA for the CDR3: TGTGCCTGGGGTACCGGAGAGACCCAGTACTTC. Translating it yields CAWGTGETQYF.

CDR3 bases: TGTGCCAGCAGCAAGGACGGAGGCGGGGAGACCCAGTACTTC. It is translated as CASSKDGGGETQYF. This sequence joins TRBV7-2 and TRBJ2-5; the D gene is possibly TRBD2 (5 bases). CDR3 size: 14 residues. Germline CDR1 reads SGHTA; CDR2 reads FQGNSA. The V and J ends lost 5 bases and 5 bases respectively, with 15 bases between them.

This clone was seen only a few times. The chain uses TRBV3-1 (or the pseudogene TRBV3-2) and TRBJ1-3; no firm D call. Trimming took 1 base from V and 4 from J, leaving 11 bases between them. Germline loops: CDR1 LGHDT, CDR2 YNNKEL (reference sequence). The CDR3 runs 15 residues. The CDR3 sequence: CASSQGSLDGNTIYF. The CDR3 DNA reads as TGTGCCAGCAGCCAAGGTAGTTTGGACGGAAACACCATATATTTT.

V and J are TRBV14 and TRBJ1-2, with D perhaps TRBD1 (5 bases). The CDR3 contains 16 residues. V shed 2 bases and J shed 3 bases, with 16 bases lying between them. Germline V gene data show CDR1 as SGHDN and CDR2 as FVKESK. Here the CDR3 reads CASSQLQGAAHYGYTF. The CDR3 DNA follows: TGTGCCAGCAGCCAACTTCAAGGGGCAGCCCACTATGGCTACACCTTC.

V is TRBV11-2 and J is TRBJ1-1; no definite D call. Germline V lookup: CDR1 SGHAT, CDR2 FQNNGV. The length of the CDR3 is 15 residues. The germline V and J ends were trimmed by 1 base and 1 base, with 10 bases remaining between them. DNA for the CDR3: TGTGCCAGCAGCTTAGGGAGGCAGACGAACACTGAAGCTTTCTTT. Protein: CASSLGRQTNTEAFF.

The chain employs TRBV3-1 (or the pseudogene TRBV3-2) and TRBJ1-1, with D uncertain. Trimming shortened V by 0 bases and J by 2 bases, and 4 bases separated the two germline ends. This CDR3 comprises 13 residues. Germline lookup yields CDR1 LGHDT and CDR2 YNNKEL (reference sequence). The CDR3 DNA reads TGTGCCAGCAGCCAAGACAGAAACACTGAAGCTTTCTTT. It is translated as CASSQDRNTEAFF.

The CDR3 region is CSASDGGTDSYEQYF. CDR3 nucleotides: TGCAGTGCTAGTGACGGAGGGACAGACTCCTACGAGCAGTACTTC. V is TRBV20-1 and J is TRBJ2-7, with D perhaps TRBD1 (7 bases). Germline V gene sequence: CDR1 DFQATT, CDR2 SNEGSKA (reference sequence). The CDR3 covers 15 residues. Between the trimmed V and J ends, which lost 3 bases and 0 bases, there was a span of 15 bases.

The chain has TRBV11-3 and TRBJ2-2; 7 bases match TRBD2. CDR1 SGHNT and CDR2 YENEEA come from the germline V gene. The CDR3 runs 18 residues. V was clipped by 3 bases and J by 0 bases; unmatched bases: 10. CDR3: CASSFRWSGESNTGELFF. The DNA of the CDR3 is TGTGCCAGCAGCTTTCGGTGGAGCGGGGAATCGAACACCGGGGAGCTGTTTTTT.

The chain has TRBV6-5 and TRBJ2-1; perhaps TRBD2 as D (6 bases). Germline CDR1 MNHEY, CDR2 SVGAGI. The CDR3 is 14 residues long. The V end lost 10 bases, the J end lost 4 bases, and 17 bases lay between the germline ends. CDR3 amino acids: CATLGLSGYNEQFF. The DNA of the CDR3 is TGTGCCACCCTGGGACTTAGCGGTTACAATGAGCAGTTCTTC.

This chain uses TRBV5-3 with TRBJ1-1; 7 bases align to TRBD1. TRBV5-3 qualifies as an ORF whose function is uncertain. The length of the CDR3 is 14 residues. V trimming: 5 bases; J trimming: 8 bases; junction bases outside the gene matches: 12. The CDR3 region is CARRPGTAKGEAFF. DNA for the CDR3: TGTGCCAGAAGGCCCGGGACAGCCAAAGGGGAAGCTTTCTTT.

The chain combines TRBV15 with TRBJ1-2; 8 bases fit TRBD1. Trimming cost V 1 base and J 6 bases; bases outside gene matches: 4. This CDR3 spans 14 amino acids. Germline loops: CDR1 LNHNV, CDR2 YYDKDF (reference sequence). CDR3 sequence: CATSRGRQGNGYTF. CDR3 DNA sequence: TGTGCCACCAGCAGAGGACGACAGGGGAATGGCTACACCTTC.

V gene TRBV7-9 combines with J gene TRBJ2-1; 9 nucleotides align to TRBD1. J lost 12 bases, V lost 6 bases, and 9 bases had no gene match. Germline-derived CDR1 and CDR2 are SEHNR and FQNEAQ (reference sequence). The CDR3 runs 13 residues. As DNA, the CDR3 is TGTGCCAGCAGGCCCCGGGAACAGGGGGCGCAGTTCTTC. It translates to CASRPREQGAQFF.

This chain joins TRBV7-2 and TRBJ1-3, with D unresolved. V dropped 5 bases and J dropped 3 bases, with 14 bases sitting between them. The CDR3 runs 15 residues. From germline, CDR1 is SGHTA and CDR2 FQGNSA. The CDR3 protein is CASSGPQAGGNTIYF. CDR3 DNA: TGTGCCAGCAGCGGGCCCCAGGCGGGTGGAAACACCATATATTTT.